This entry describes one T cell receptor beta chain. This entry belongs to a study of blood T cell repertoires in COVID-19. On the study more broadly: Samples of COVID-19 (acute and convalescent) were obtained from the United States, Italy and Spain. The analysed material was cDNA or gDNA that came from T cells, B-cell-depleted T cells, or PBMCs.

The CDR3 totals 13 residues. CDR1 is LNHDA and CDR2 is SQIVND in the germline V gene (reference sequence). Trimming cost V 5 bases and J 6 bases, with 14 bases left between them. Generated by immunoSEQ multiplex PCR, the TCRdb table keeps only in-frame clones and is missing some. Among 140,000 to 150,000 clones listed, around four fifths were seen once. The sample was PBMCs or T cells enriched from blood (not recorded which). V gene TRBV19 combines with J gene TRBJ2-7; TRBD1 might be the D (6 bases). This receptor was taken from a woman in her forties or fifties with acute COVID-19. The CDR3 here is CASSGDRSREQYF. CDR3 bases: TGTGCCAGTAGTGGCGACAGGTCTCGCGAGCAGTACTTC.